Included here is one T cell receptor beta chain sequence, with context. This CDR3 region has 16 residues. Unmatched junction bases numbered 11, after V lost 5 bases and J lost 4 bases. The V gene's germline CDR1 is SQVTM and CDR2 ANQGSEA. This specimen belongs to a study of neoadjuvant anti-PD-1 for oral cavity cancer. Across the study: Before surgery, most patients got three to four biweekly 3 mg/kg nivolumab doses.

Sequenced by immunoSEQ multiplex PCR; TCRdb stores in-frame clones only, minus some. The sample shows roughly 16,000 clones, less than 70% of them seen only once. This TCR came from a person between 35 and 79 years old with oral cavity squamous cell carcinoma. Material: PBMCs, obtained before nivolumab (anti-PD-1) treatment. The V gene is TRBV29-1, the J gene TRBJ2-2; 9 bases line up with TRBD2. In DNA form, the CDR3 reads TGCAGCGTTCGGACTAGCGTGTCGTTCTCCACCGGGGAGCTGTTTTTT. Translating it yields CSVRTSVSFSTGELFF.